The 26 T cell receptor beta chains reported below all come from one sample, sequenced in a study of blood T cell repertoires in COVID-19. Assay used: immunoSEQ multiplex PCR; TCRdb lists only in-frame clones, some missing. In the table there are some 400,000 clones, around 87% of which are singletons. Material: peripheral blood. The source of these receptors is a woman aged 55-69 years with COVID-19, enrolled during active disease.

V gene TRBV20-1 combines with J gene TRBJ1-1; D might be TRBD1 (6 bases). The CDR3 has 12 amino acids. The V gene's germline CDR1 is DFQATT and CDR2 SNEGSKA (reference sequence). With 3 bases removed from V and 5 bases from J, the gap between germline ends came to 10 bases. This CDR3 is CSASSGVTEAFF. In DNA, the CDR3 is TGCAGTGCTAGTTCAGGGGTTACTGAAGCTTTCTTT.

V is TRBV4-1 and J is TRBJ2-7; 7 bases are a match to TRBD1. The CDR3 is made up of 15 amino acids. Germline V CDR1 and CDR2: MGHRA, YSYEKL. V shed 1 base and J 0 bases; nucleotides not matched to a gene: 3. The CDR3: CASSQAWDSSYEQYF. CDR3 nucleotide sequence: TGCGCCAGCAGCCAAGCTTGGGACAGCTCCTACGAGCAGTACTTC.

The chain carries TRBV19 and TRBJ2-1, with D perhaps matching TRBD2 (5 bases). In germline, CDR1 is LNHDA, CDR2 SQIVND (reference sequence). The V gene lost 7 bases and the J gene lost 7 bases, with 17 bases spanning the gap. This CDR3 is 14 amino acids long. Here the CDR3 reads CASKDEGRWNEQFF. CDR3 nucleotide sequence: TGTGCCAGTAAGGACGAGGGCAGGTGGAATGAGCAGTTCTTC.

The chain employs TRBV7-6 and TRBJ1-5; D gene unclear. The CDR3 sequence is 15 residues long. V lost 0 bases and J lost 2, with 8 bases in between. Germline values: CDR1 SGHVS, CDR2 FNYEAQ. Here the CDR3 reads CASSLAASGNQPQHF. CDR3 DNA sequence: TGTGCCAGCAGCTTAGCAGCTTCGGGCAATCAGCCCCAGCATTTT.

This rearrangement joins TRBV5-1 to TRBJ2-7; tentatively, D is TRBD1 (5 bases). Deletions cut 4 bases from V and 2 bases from J, with 19 bases between. CDR1 and CDR2 (germline): SGHRS, YFSETQ. The CDR3 is made up of 16 amino acids. The CDR3 sequence is CASSPGWGSSPYEQYF. CDR3 DNA: TGCGCCAGCAGCCCTGGGTGGGGCAGTTCTCCCTACGAGCAGTACTTC. The full variable domain, rest sourced from reference TRBV5-1 and TRBJ2-7, is KAGVTQTPRYLIKTRGQQVTLSCSPISGHRSVSWYQQTPGQGLQFLFEYFSETQRNKGNFPGRFSGRQFSNSRSEMNVSTLELGDSALYLCASSPGWGSSPYEQYFGPGTRLTVT.

The chain employs TRBV4-1 and TRBJ1-4, with D possibly TRBD1 on 6 matching bases. The CDR3 runs to 14 residues. V lost 7 bases and J lost 4, with 13 bases in between. The germline V gene encodes CDR1 MGHRA and CDR2 YSYEKL. The CDR3 sequence is CASKLQGYNEKLFF. Written as DNA, the CDR3 is TGCGCCAGCAAGTTACAGGGTTATAATGAAAAACTGTTTTTT.

This rearrangement joins TRBV2 to TRBJ1-1; no definite D call. Germline assignment: CDR1 SNHLY and CDR2 FYNNEI. The germline V and J ends were trimmed by 6 bases and 0 bases, with 17 bases remaining between them. The CDR3 is 16 residues long. The CDR3 DNA sequence: TGTGCCAGCAGCCGAAACAGAAATCCCATGAACACTGAAGCTTTCTTT. It yields the protein CASSRNRNPMNTEAFF.

V and J are TRBV5-5 and TRBJ1-4; no firm D call. The CDR3 has 16 residues. Germline V gives CDR1 SGHKS, CDR2 YYEKEE (reference sequence). Trimming took 0 bases from V and 0 from J, leaving 9 bases between them. Here the CDR3 DNA reads TGTGCCAGCAGCTTGGGTAGAGAGGCAACTAATGAAAAACTGTTTTTT. Protein: CASSLGREATNEKLFF.

The CDR3 DNA sequence: TGTGCCAGTAGCAGACTAGCGGGGGGCCACAATGAGCAGTTCTTC. Translation gives CASSRLAGGHNEQFF. The chain combines TRBV19 with TRBJ2-1; 13 bases are a match to TRBD2. V was clipped by 6 bases and J by 5 bases; unmatched bases: 4. Germline V gene data show CDR1 as LNHDA and CDR2 as SQIVND (reference sequence). The CDR3 totals 15 residues.

The chain recombines TRBV5-6 with TRBJ1-2; D is undetermined. The CDR3 runs 13 residues. Trimming took 2 bases from V and 7 from J, leaving 12 bases between them. Germline V CDR1 and CDR2: SGHDT, YYEEEE. CDR3 amino acids: CASSFSGVGGYTF. In DNA, the CDR3 is TGTGCCAGCAGCTTCAGCGGGGTCGGTGGCTACACCTTC.

The chain combines TRBV18 with TRBJ1-2; D may be TRBD1 (5 bases). The CDR3 has 14 amino acids. V dropped 3 bases and J dropped 2 bases, with 10 bases sitting between them. Germline V gene data show CDR1 as KGHSH and CDR2 as LQKENI. CDR3 amino acids: CASSPSGLNYGYTF. The CDR3 DNA reads TGTGCCAGCTCACCGTCAGGGTTAAACTATGGCTACACCTTC.

This chain links TRBV6-5 with TRBJ1-1; TRBD1 might be the D (6 bases). The V gene's germline CDR1 is MNHEY and CDR2 SVGAGI. Between the trimmed V and J ends, which lost 9 bases and 2 bases, there was a span of 13 bases. This CDR3 comprises 13 residues. CDR3: CASGGAVNTEAFF. CDR3 nucleotides: TGTGCCAGTGGGGGGGCAGTCAACACTGAAGCTTTCTTT.

V and J are TRBV5-1 and TRBJ1-1; TRBD1 agrees at 8 bases. Germline V gene sequence: CDR1 SGHRS, CDR2 YFSETQ. The length of the CDR3 is 15 residues. Losses at the gene ends were 5 bases for V and 1 base for J; bases not matched to a gene: 7. CDR3 residues: CASRTGQGGNTEAFF. In DNA, the CDR3 is TGCGCCAGCAGGACAGGACAGGGCGGGAACACTGAAGCTTTCTTT. Looking up the rest from reference TRBV5-1 and TRBJ1-1 gives the full variable domain: KAGVTQTPRYLIKTRGQQVTLSCSPISGHRSVSWYQQTPGQGLQFLFEYFSETQRNKGNFPGRFSGRQFSNSRSEMNVSTLELGDSALYLCASRTGQGGNTEAFFGQGTRLTVV.

This chain connects TRBV5-1 to TRBJ2-5, with 12 bases fitting TRBD2. The germline gives CDR1 SGHRS, CDR2 YFSETQ. CDR3 length: 15 amino acids. V was clipped by 1 base and J by 7 bases; unmatched bases: 5. The CDR3 sequence: CASSLTSGGQGTQYF. The DNA of the CDR3 is TGCGCCAGCAGCTTGACTAGCGGGGGGCAGGGGACCCAGTACTTC.

The V gene is TRBV7-2, the J gene TRBJ1-1; D is possibly TRBD1 (6 bases). V lost 5 bases to trimming and J lost 1 base, with 8 bases between them. The CDR3 extends over 13 amino acids. Germline CDR1 and CDR2: SGHTA and FQGNSA. This CDR3 is CASSVQGNTEAFF. DNA for the CDR3: TGTGCCAGCAGCGTACAGGGGAACACTGAAGCTTTCTTT.

V usage is TRBV6-6 and J usage is TRBJ2-6; TRBD1 matches at 8 bases. V lost 5 bases and J lost 2; bases outside the gene matches: 11. This CDR3 comprises 18 residues. Germline values: CDR1 MNHNY, CDR2 SVGAGI (reference sequence). As DNA, the CDR3 is TGTGCCAGCAGTCCCAGACCGGGACAGGCTACTGGGGCCAACGTCCTGACTTTC. This encodes CASSPRPGQATGANVLTF.

The rearrangement links TRBV19 to TRBJ1-5; D call uncertain. Germline CDR1 reads LNHDA; CDR2 reads SQIVND (reference sequence). The CDR3 length is 16 residues. V was trimmed by 1 base and J by 0 bases, leaving 10 bases between them. The CDR3 region is CASSIVPDYSNQPQHF. The CDR3, as DNA: TGTGCCAGTAGTATAGTACCAGATTATAGCAATCAGCCCCAGCATTTT.

This clone was observed many times. The chain has TRBV28 and TRBJ2-5, with 8 nucleotides matching TRBD2. The V gene end was trimmed by 3 bases and the J gene end by 4 bases; junction bases not matched to a gene: 10. The CDR3 totals 16 residues. CDR1 and CDR2 from the germline V gene are MDHEN and SYDVKM. CDR3 in amino acids: CASSFSRLALGETQYF. The CDR3 DNA is TGTGCCAGCAGTTTCTCCCGACTAGCGCTAGGAGAGACCCAGTACTTC.

This clone came up once. The rearrangement joins TRBV11-2 to TRBJ2-7; D might be TRBD1 (9 bases). The germline CDR1 and CDR2 sequences are SGHAT and FQNNGV. V lost 1 base and J lost 3, with 19 bases in between. The CDR3 loop spans 17 amino acids. CDR3 DNA sequence: TGTGCCAGCAGCTTAGCGGTCGGGGGGGACAGGGTCTACGAGCAGTACTTC. This gives the protein CASSLAVGGDRVYEQYF.

The J gene is TRBJ1-1, the V gene TRBV18, with no clear D. With 1 base removed from V and 0 bases from J, the gap between germline ends came to 12 bases. Germline lookup yields CDR1 KGHSH and CDR2 LQKENI. The CDR3 has 16 residues. CDR3 bases: TGTGCCAGCTCACCACGCGTAATTCTCGTGAACACTGAAGCTTTCTTT. This translates into CASSPRVILVNTEAFF. Full variable domain (remainder filled in from reference TRBV18 and TRBJ1-1): NAGVMQNPRHLVRRRGQEARLRCSPMKGHSHVYWYRQLPEEGLKFMVYLQKENIIDESGMPKERFSAEFPKEGPSILRIQQVVRGDSAAYFCASSPRVILVNTEAFFGQGTRLTVV.

This chain uses TRBV5-1 with TRBJ2-3; 9 bases match TRBD2. Germline CDR1 SGHRS, CDR2 YFSETQ. The CDR3 has 16 residues. J was trimmed by 2 bases and V by 4 bases; bases with no gene match: 8. CDR3: CASSRIAGAPTDTQYF. In DNA form, the CDR3 reads TGCGCCAGCAGCCGAATAGCGGGGGCCCCCACAGATACGCAGTATTTT.

J is TRBJ2-7 and V is TRBV4-2; a weak D match, TRBD1 (7 bases). This CDR3 is 14 amino acids long. Trimming cost V 4 bases and J 7 bases, with 17 bases left between them. Germline lookup yields CDR1 LGHNA and CDR2 YNFKEQ. The CDR3 nucleotides read TGTGCCAGCAGCCCCGTAGAGGGGGCGGGGGAGCAGTACTTC. Its translation is CASSPVEGAGEQYF.

The chain joins TRBV4-1 to TRBJ1-3; the match to TRBD1 covers 7 bases. The germline V gene has CDR1 MGHRA and CDR2 YSYEKL. Germline trimming cut 1 base from V and 1 base from J; bases unmatched to any gene: 7. The CDR3 has 17 residues. CDR3 region: CASSQGRGLLSGNTIYF. The CDR3 DNA reads as TGCGCCAGCAGCCAAGGGAGGGGGCTCCTGTCTGGAAACACCATATATTTT.

This rearrangement joins TRBV3-1 (or the pseudogene TRBV3-2) to TRBJ2-1; 12 positions match TRBD2. V shed 6 bases and J 5 bases; nucleotides not matched to a gene: 8. The CDR3 runs 16 residues. Germline CDR1 and CDR2: LGHDT and YNNKEL (reference sequence). The chain's CDR3 is CASSHWTSGDHNEQFF. CDR3 bases: TGTGCCAGCAGTCATTGGACTAGCGGGGACCACAATGAGCAGTTCTTC.

The V and J genes are TRBV4-2 and TRBJ2-7; 8 positions agree with TRBD2. V was clipped by 1 base and J by 7 bases; unmatched bases: 3. Germline loops: CDR1 LGHNA, CDR2 YNFKEQ. This CDR3 has 13 amino acids. This CDR3 reads CASSQGSGGEQYF. CDR3 nucleotides: TGTGCCAGCAGCCAAGGGAGCGGGGGTGAGCAGTACTTC.

For this clone: The same CDR3 can be traced to other DNA sequences in this sample. This chain connects TRBV28 to TRBJ1-1; D not resolved. This CDR3 has 11 amino acids. From germline, CDR1 is MDHEN and CDR2 SYDVKM. Trimming pared 3 bases from V and 4 bases from J, leaving 3 bases between. CDR3 bases: TGTGCCAGCAGTTTCTCCACTGAAGCTTTCTTT. Translating it yields CASSFSTEAFF.